This T cell receptor (beta chain) was sequenced during a study of OX40 agonist ivuxolimab in advanced cancers. Study observations and caveats: Clonal expansion by week 6 occurred in CD4+ and CD8+ blood T cells (at 0.1 to 3.0 mg/kg).

Using immunoSEQ multiplex PCR, the repertoire was profiled, and TCRdb retains in-frame clones only, with some absent. This sample yields about 84,000 clones, of which around 94% are seen a single time; 8% to 13% belongs to the top ten. In this sample, this clone turned up once. Its specificity is unknown. The CDR3 contains 19 residues. CDR1 is SGHRS and CDR2 is YFSETQ in the germline V gene. V was clipped by 4 bases and J by 3 bases; unmatched bases: 19. Material: CD4+ or CD8+ T cells sorted from blood, obtained in a trial of the OX40 agonist ivuxolimab. The receptor comes from an adult with an advanced solid tumor such as melanoma, head and neck, liver or kidney cancer. The rearrangement uses TRBV5-1 and TRBJ2-3; 8 positions match TRBD2. DNA of the CDR3: TGCGCCAGCAGCGGGGGAGAACTAGCGGCCCGAAGGTCTACAGATACGCAGTATTTT. It translates to CASSGGELAARRSTDTQYF.